This TCR beta chain emerged from a study of Ad26.COV2.S vaccination and SARS-CoV-2 variants. This clone was counted a single time. TCRdb's copy holds only in-frame clones and misses some; the assay was immunoSEQ multiplex PCR. In the table there are hundreds of thousands of clones, 80% to 90% of which are singletons. Treatment in this sample: 15 to 20 received Ad26.COV2.S at low or high dose, single or two shots; about 5 received placebo; per-sample allocation not given. Material that was analyzed had been drawn on day 63 after the first vaccine or placebo injection. The CDR3 is made up of 16 amino acids. Germline lookup yields CDR1 SGHRS and CDR2 YFSETQ. The V segment lost 0 bases and the J segment 2 bases; nucleotides outside the gene matches: 4.

This specimen consisted of peripheral blood, obtained in a trial of Ad26.COV2.S vaccine versus placebo. This chain links TRBV5-1 with TRBJ2-3, with 9 positions matching TRBD2. The sequence was collected from a person aged 18-65 years who received the Ad26.COV2.S COVID-19 vaccine or a placebo. As DNA, the CDR3 is TGCGCCAGCAGCTTGGCGGTAGCGGGAGACACAGATACGCAGTATTTT. Protein product: CASSLAVAGDTDTQYF.